This note documents a single T cell receptor (beta chain) sequence. What it recognizes is unknown. This entry belongs to a study of vaccination and CD4 T cells after COVID-19. Study as a whole: Post-COVID draws followed diagnosis by a median roughly 93 days (range 35 to 161).

Oncomine TCR Beta short-read sequencing was applied to DNA from cultured CD4+ T cells. Cultured CD4+ T cells were the source of extracted genomic DNA. A single record per CDR3 protein comes from TCRdb applying MiXCR to the PCR reads. This sample has around 5,600 distinct CDR3 sequences; approximately 62% occur once, and the top ten carry approximately 50%. The V and J ends lost 8 bases and 4 bases, in that order; junction bases with no gene match: 15. The CDR3 extends over 16 amino acids. The V gene's germline CDR1 is KGHDR and CDR2 SFDVKD. Treatment denoted: approximately 9-day PBMC culture with coronavirus spike peptide pools or control peptides (ViraFEST assay). Gathered ahead of the COVID-19 pandemic (2011-2018) were the CD4+ T cells of the unexposed donor. Contingent on cell availability, unexposed-donor CD4+ T cells were interrogated with SARS-CoV-2 S/N and four cold-coronavirus spikes.

The chain links TRBV24-1 to TRBJ1-2; 7 bases line up with TRBD1. The clonotype was recovered from a human donor in good health. Specimen: CD4+ T cells from blood, cultured in vitro. DNA of the CDR3: TGTGCCACCACCCCCAGGAGGGGGCGTGTAAGCTATGGCTACACCTTC. It encodes CATTPRRGRVSYGYTF.